This is a list of T cell receptor beta chains from one sample in a study of T cells after posttransplantation cyclophosphamide. Profiled with immunoSEQ multiplex PCR; TCRdb holds only in-frame clones, not every one. The repertoire consists of 40,000 to 60,000 clones, none detected only once. Sequenced sample: PBMCs. These TCRs come from a middle-aged man in good health, CMV-negative, and a related stem cell transplant donor. Both conserved end residues are part of each CDR3. A D gene is named only where the DNA matches it firmly. Some rows mark clone size as missing; the rest say once, few, many or name a class of expanded clone.

clone_size,v_call,j_call,d_call,cdr3_nt,cdr3_aa
many,TRBV18,TRBJ2-5,NA,TGTGCCAGCTCACCACCCGAGCAGGGGGGCCGGGAGACCCAGTACTTC,CASSPPEQGGRETQYF
NA,TRBV2,TRBJ2-5,NA,TGTGCCAGCAGTGGGGGAGTGATAGGAGTACAGACCCAGTACTTC,CASSGGVIGVQTQYF
many,TRBV6-1,TRBJ2-1,TRBD1,TGTGCCAGCAACCCGGGACAGAGGTACAATGAGCAGTTCTTC,CASNPGQRYNEQFF
many,TRBV5-1,TRBJ2-1,TRBD2,TGCGCCAGCAGCCCTGCGGCCAGGCTAGCGGGGAATGAGCAGTTCTTC,CASSPAARLAGNEQFF
many,TRBV9,TRBJ1-2,NA,TGTGCCAGCAGGAGTTCGGACAGAACCTATGGCTACACCTTC,CASRSSDRTYGYTF
many,TRBV9,TRBJ2-1,TRBD2,TGTGCCAGCAGCCCGACTAGCGGGAGCTCCTACAATGAGCAGTTCTTC,CASSPTSGSSYNEQFF
many,TRBV5-4,TRBJ2-1,TRBD1,TGTGCCAGCAGCTGGCAGGGGGTCTCCTACAATGAGCAGTTCTTC,CASSWQGVSYNEQFF
many,TRBV6-6,TRBJ2-5,TRBD2,TGTGCCAGCAGTTACTCCACTAGCGGTGCGGCCCAGTACTTC,CASSYSTSGAAQYF
many,TRBV7-3,TRBJ2-6,TRBD1,TGTGCCAGCAGCTTAATGGGACAGGGGCACTCTGGGGCCAACGTCCTGACTTTC,CASSLMGQGHSGANVLTF
NA,TRBV6-1,TRBJ2-7,TRBD1,TGTGCCAGCAGTAACCAACAGGGGCCCTACGAGCAGTACTTC,CASSNQQGPYEQYF
many,TRBV19,TRBJ2-1,TRBD2,TGTGCCAGTAGACATCTAGCGGGAGGGCCGTCCGGCTCCTACAATGAGCAGTTCTTC,CASRHLAGGPSGSYNEQFF
many,TRBV5-1,TRBJ2-7,NA,TGCGCCAGCAGCTTTTGGTACGGCATCCAGGGTGACGAGCAGTACTTC,CASSFWYGIQGDEQYF
many,TRBV15,TRBJ2-3,NA,TGTGCCACCAGGGATAGCGAAAGCACAGATACGCAGTATTTT,CATRDSESTDTQYF
many,TRBV6-4,TRBJ2-1,TRBD2,TGTGCCAGCAGTGAACTCGGTAGCGGGAGTGAGCAGTTCTTC,CASSELGSGSEQFF
many,TRBV5-1,TRBJ2-5,NA,TGCGCCAGCAGCTCCGCGGCGGGTCTGTGGGAAGAGACCCAGTACTTC,CASSSAAGLWEETQYF
many,TRBV7-3,TRBJ2-3,TRBD1,TGTGCCAGCAGCTTAGATGTTCGGGACAGGGGGACAGATACGCAGTATTTT,CASSLDVRDRGTDTQYF
many,TRBV6-1,TRBJ2-3,TRBD1,TGTGCCAGCAGTGATGGGACAGGGGGCGATACGCAGTATTTT,CASSDGTGGDTQYF
many,TRBV28,TRBJ1-2,NA,TGTGCCAGCTACGATCCGGGACTCCGTGATGGCTACACCTTC,CASYDPGLRDGYTF
many,TRBV7-2,TRBJ2-1,TRBD2,TGTGCCAGCAGCTTATCCGGACTAGTCAGCGATGAGCAGTTCTTC,CASSLSGLVSDEQFF
many,TRBV15,TRBJ1-3,TRBD1,TGTGCCACCAGCAGAGACAGGGGGCCCTCTGGAAACACCATATATTTT,CATSRDRGPSGNTIYF
many,TRBV27,TRBJ2-7,TRBD2,TGTGCCAGCAGTTGGCTGGGGAGGGAGCACGAGCAGTACTTC,CASSWLGREHEQYF
many,TRBV19,TRBJ2-1,TRBD2,TGTGCCAGTAGCACTAGCGGGAGTGGGGGGAATGAGCAGTTCTTC,CASSTSGSGGNEQFF
many,TRBV14,TRBJ2-1,NA,TGTGCCAGCAGCCCCGCAGGAAGTGTGCAGTTCTTC,CASSPAGSVQFF
many,TRBV11-2,TRBJ1-4,NA,TGTGCCAGCAGCTTAGTCCCAGGGAATGAAAAACTGTTTTTT,CASSLVPGNEKLFF
many,TRBV27,TRBJ2-1,NA,TGTGCCAGCAGTGGGAGGCGGGACTCCCCTGGAAATGAGCAGTTCTTC,CASSGRRDSPGNEQFF
many,TRBV27,TRBJ2-7,NA,TGTGCCAGCAGTTTATCAGGCAGGGAGCAGTACTTC,CASSLSGREQYF
many,TRBV30,TRBJ2-1,NA,TGTGCCTGGAGGGGTCTAGCGCCGGTTGGGTTCTTC,CAWRGLAPVGFF
few,TRBV5-5,TRBJ1-1,TRBD1,TGTGCCAGCAGCTTAGGACAGGGGCTTGCTTTCTTT,CASSLGQGLAFF
many,TRBV6-4,TRBJ2-1,NA,TGTGCCAGCAGTCTTCAGGGAACCAATGAGCAGTTCTTC,CASSLQGTNEQFF
many,TRBV9,TRBJ1-2,TRBD1,TGTGCCAGCAGCGTAGAGGGACAGGGTATCGATGGCTACACCTTC,CASSVEGQGIDGYTF